The 31 T cell receptor beta chains given below trace back to one sample, sequenced in a study of technical replicates of blood from four donors. Libraries were prepared by immunoSEQ multiplex PCR; TCRdb keeps only in-frame clonotypes and omits some of them. The sample has about 81,000 clones; almost 96% are singletons. Sequenced input: T cells isolated from PBMCs. Receptors were obtained from a human donor in good health.

This clone was seen just once. The chain links TRBV5-5 to TRBJ2-7, with 9 bases fitting TRBD2. Germline V lookup: CDR1 SGHKS, CDR2 YYEKEE (reference sequence). This CDR3 spans 14 amino acids. The junction had 2 bases not matched to a gene; V was cut back by 4 bases and J by 0 bases. This CDR3 is CASSLSGSSYEQYF. The CDR3 bases are TGTGCCAGCAGCCTTAGCGGGAGCTCCTACGAGCAGTACTTC.

The chain couples TRBV7-9 to TRBJ2-1, with TRBD2 matching 8 bases. The germline gives CDR1 SEHNR, CDR2 FQNEAQ (reference sequence). CDR3 size: 13 residues. The J segment lost 6 bases and the V segment lost 6 bases, leaving 4 bases of the junction unmatched. The CDR3 is CASRYTSGNEQFF. DNA for the CDR3: TGTGCCAGCAGATATACTAGCGGCAATGAGCAGTTCTTC.

The chain recombines TRBV9 with TRBJ2-1; weak D call: TRBD1 (5 bases). Trimming took 4 bases from V and 0 from J, leaving 8 bases between them. The CDR3 has 14 amino acids. Germline V lookup: CDR1 SGDLS, CDR2 YYNGEE. CDR3 protein: CASSSRGSYNEQFF. CDR3 coding DNA: TGTGCCAGCAGCTCTAGGGGCTCCTACAATGAGCAGTTCTTC.

The V gene is TRBV14, the J gene TRBJ2-7; 8 bases match TRBD1. V was clipped by 2 bases and J by 4 bases; unmatched bases: 10. This CDR3 contains 16 residues. Germline V gene lookup returns CDR1 SGHDN and CDR2 FVKESK. The CDR3 spells CASSQLTGGVGYEQYF. DNA for the CDR3: TGTGCCAGCAGCCAACTTACAGGGGGAGTGGGATACGAGCAGTACTTC.

The chain carries TRBV6-5 and TRBJ2-7; D possibly corresponds to TRBD1 (6 bases). V was trimmed by 2 bases and J by 2 bases, leaving 10 bases between them. Germline lookup yields CDR1 MNHEY and CDR2 SVGAGI. The CDR3 has 14 amino acids. The CDR3 spells CASSYRDKTYEQYF. In DNA form, the CDR3 reads TGTGCCAGCAGTTACCGGGACAAAACCTACGAGCAGTACTTC.

The chain joins TRBV5-1 to TRBJ2-7; no clear D gene. Germline CDR1 reads SGHRS; CDR2 reads YFSETQ. There are 15 residues in the CDR3. The V end was cut by 2 bases, the J end by 2 bases, with 14 bases between. CDR3 DNA: TGCGCCAGCAGCTTTGTTGTACTTCTTACCTACGAGCAGTACTTC. It yields the protein CASSFVVLLTYEQYF.

V and J are TRBV6-5 and TRBJ2-3, with TRBD1 matching over 9 bases. V lost 3 bases to trimming and J lost 3 bases; unmatched junction nucleotides: 4. The CDR3 consists of 15 residues. Germline V gene sequence: CDR1 MNHEY, CDR2 SVGAGI. As DNA, the CDR3 is TGTGCCAGCAGTTATGGACAGGGGAGGACAGATACGCAGTATTTT. This encodes CASSYGQGRTDTQYF.

This chain connects TRBV6-6 to TRBJ2-7, with 15 positions matching TRBD2. CDR3 length equals 15 residues. Per germline, CDR1 MNHNY and CDR2 SVGAGI (reference sequence). V gave up 5 bases and J gave up 2 bases; unmatched junction bases: 1. In DNA form, the CDR3 reads TGTGCCAGCAGTAGGACTAGCGGGAGGGCCTACGAGCAGTACTTC. Its protein product is CASSRTSGRAYEQYF.

Here the CDR3 DNA reads TGCAGTGCTAGATATCGGGAGACCCAGTACTTC. Protein: CSARYRETQYF. The chain combines TRBV20-1 with TRBJ2-5; unclear D gene. Germline V CDR1 and CDR2: DFQATT, SNEGSKA (reference sequence). Trimming left V 2 bases short and J 5 bases short, with 6 bases between. The CDR3 length is 11 residues.

The chain links TRBV27 to TRBJ1-1; D unresolved. Between the trimmed V and J ends, which lost 0 bases and 7 bases, there was a span of 9 bases. Per germline, CDR1 MNHEY and CDR2 SMNVEV (reference sequence). The CDR3 has 13 amino acids. Written as DNA, the CDR3 is TGTGCCAGCAGTTTATCGATCGGGATTGAAGCTTTCTTT. This sequence encodes CASSLSIGIEAFF.

This clone was counted only a few times. V and J are TRBV7-6 and TRBJ2-6, with no clear D. CDR1 SGHVS and CDR2 FNYEAQ come from the germline V gene. The V end lost 4 bases, the J end lost 0 bases, and 7 bases lay between the germline ends. The CDR3 loop spans 15 amino acids. The CDR3 coding sequence is TGTGCCAGCAGCTCGGGTAGCTCTGGGGCCAACGTCCTGACTTTC. It is translated as CASSSGSSGANVLTF. The full variable domain, in which reference TRBV7-6 and TRBJ2-6 provide the parts outside the CDR3, is GAGVSQSPRYKVTKRGQDVALRCDPISGHVSLYWYRQALGQGPEFLTYFNYEAQQDKSGLPNDRFSAERPEGSISTLTIQRTEQRDSAMYRCASSSGSSGANVLTFGAGSRLTVL.

The chain is built from TRBV30 and TRBJ2-5, with 7 bases identical to TRBD1. Trimming took 1 base from V and 3 from J; bases not matched to a gene: 5. This CDR3 has 14 residues. Germline assignment: CDR1 GTSNPN and CDR2 SVGIG (reference sequence). This CDR3 is CAWSGRDSKETQYF. The CDR3, as DNA: TGTGCCTGGAGTGGACGGGACAGTAAAGAGACCCAGTACTTC.

This clone occurred once. The chain is built from TRBV13 and TRBJ2-7; D not certain. CDR3 length equals 15 residues. Trimming took 1 base from V and 2 from J, leaving 12 bases between them. The germline V gene has CDR1 PRHDT and CDR2 FYEKMQ (reference sequence). The CDR3 DNA follows: TGTGCCAGCAGCTTAGATATCGGAGCCACCTACGAGCAGTACTTC. It yields the protein CASSLDIGATYEQYF.

The V call is TRBV4-3, the J call TRBJ2-5; TRBD1 aligns across 8 bases. Germline loops: CDR1 LGHNA, CDR2 YSLEER. CDR3 length: 17 residues. V shed 6 bases, J shed 5 bases, and the junction held 17 bases outside the gene matches. The CDR3 sequence is CASRAPGTGRVLETQYF. In DNA, the CDR3 is TGCGCCAGCAGGGCACCCGGGACAGGTAGGGTCCTGGAGACCCAGTACTTC.

V gene TRBV9 combines with J gene TRBJ1-2, with a tentative D call TRBD1 (6 bases). There are 13 residues in the CDR3. From germline, CDR1 is SGDLS and CDR2 YYNGEE. V lost 3 bases and J lost 4, with 10 bases in between. The CDR3 protein is CASSAGQFYGYTF. CDR3 sequence (DNA): TGTGCCAGCAGCGCCGGACAGTTCTATGGCTACACCTTC. The entire variable domain, with the rest obtained from reference TRBV9 and TRBJ1-2, is as follows: DSGVTQTPKHLITATGQRVTLRCSPRSGDLSVYWYQQSLDQGLQFLIQYYNGEERAKGNILERFSAQQFPDLHSELNLSSLELGDSALYFCASSAGQFYGYTFGSGTRLTVV.

The V call is TRBV14, the J call TRBJ2-7, with 9 bases identical to TRBD1. The CDR3 covers 14 residues. The germline V gene encodes CDR1 SGHDN and CDR2 FVKESK. Unmatched junction bases numbered 4, after V lost 2 bases and J lost 5 bases. CDR3: CASSQRDRVHEQYF. CDR3 DNA sequence: TGTGCCAGCAGCCAACGGGACAGGGTACACGAGCAGTACTTC.

The chain links TRBV5-1 to TRBJ1-2, with D possibly TRBD1 on 6 matching bases. Germline V gene lookup returns CDR1 SGHRS and CDR2 YFSETQ. V lost 4 bases to trimming and J lost 3 bases, with 16 bases between them. The CDR3 totals 15 residues. The CDR3 coding sequence is TGCGCCAGCAGCCCCTGGGCGGGGGGCGACTATGGCTACACCTTC. Its protein product is CASSPWAGGDYGYTF.

The rearrangement joins TRBV5-1 to TRBJ1-5; weak D call: TRBD1 (6 bases). V dropped 1 base and J dropped 3 bases, with 11 bases sitting between them. Germline assignment: CDR1 SGHRS and CDR2 YFSETQ. This CDR3 comprises 15 residues. Here the CDR3 DNA reads TGCGCCAGCAGCTTGACAGGGCCCTCCAATCAGCCCCAGCATTTT. Protein product: CASSLTGPSNQPQHF.

The V gene is TRBV7-9, the J gene TRBJ2-2; tentatively, D is TRBD2 (6 bases). Germline CDR1 SEHNR, CDR2 FQNEAQ (reference sequence). Trimming took off 2 bases at V and 4 bases at J, with 11 bases between the two ends. The CDR3 loop spans 15 amino acids. The CDR3 region is CASSLPGVGTGELFF. CDR3 bases: TGTGCCAGCAGCTTACCGGGAGTCGGCACCGGGGAGCTGTTTTTT. The entire variable domain, with the rest obtained from reference TRBV7-9 and TRBJ2-2, is as follows: DTGVSQNPRHKITKRGQNVTFRCDPISEHNRLYWYRQTLGQGPEFLTYFQNEAQLEKSRLLSDRFSAERPKGSFSTLEIQRTEQGDSAMYLCASSLPGVGTGELFFGEGSRLTVL.

The rearrangement joins TRBV25-1 to TRBJ2-4, with 9 nucleotides matching TRBD2. Germline CDR1 reads MGHDK; CDR2 reads SYGVNS. Trimming removed 9 bases from V and 6 bases from J; junction bases left unmatched: 3. This CDR3 is 12 amino acids long. CDR3 region: CARETSGNIQYF. The CDR3 coding sequence is TGTGCCAGAGAGACTAGCGGAAACATTCAGTACTTC. The entire variable domain, with the rest obtained from reference TRBV25-1 and TRBJ2-4, is as follows: EADIYQTPRYLVIGTGKKITLECSQTMGHDKMYWYQQDPGMELHLIHYSYGVNSTEKGDLSSESTVSRIRTEHFPLTLESARPSHTSQYLCARETSGNIQYFGAGTRLSVL.

The chain uses TRBV6-1 and TRBJ1-1; D not certain. Deletions cut 2 bases from V and 5 bases from J, with 12 bases between. Germline V lookup: CDR1 MNHNS, CDR2 SASEGT. There are 14 residues in the CDR3. CDR3 in amino acids: CASSEQPTRTEAFF. The CDR3 DNA is TGTGCCAGCAGTGAACAGCCAACGAGGACTGAAGCTTTCTTT.

The chain recombines TRBV6-5 with TRBJ2-5; TRBD2 matches at 8 bases. Looked up from germline, CDR1 is MNHEY and CDR2 is SVGAGI. The length of the CDR3 is 13 residues. J lost 3 bases, V lost 8 bases, and 5 bases had no gene match. The CDR3 loop reads CASGTSGEETQYF. The CDR3 DNA reads TGTGCCAGCGGTACTAGCGGCGAAGAGACCCAGTACTTC.

The chain is built from TRBV18 and TRBJ2-7; perhaps TRBD2 as D (6 bases). Germline V lookup: CDR1 KGHSH, CDR2 LQKENI. This CDR3 has 14 residues. V dropped 3 bases and J dropped 7 bases, with 16 bases sitting between them. The CDR3 loop reads CASSPWDGGLEQYF. CDR3 nucleotide sequence: TGTGCCAGCTCACCCTGGGACGGGGGTTTGGAGCAGTACTTC.

This clone was seen once. The chain is built from TRBV7-2 and TRBJ2-7; TRBD2 is a possible D gene (5 bases). Per germline, CDR1 SGHTA and CDR2 FQGNSA. This CDR3 has 14 residues. V lost 1 base and J lost 4, with 11 bases in between. CDR3 DNA sequence: TGTGCCAGCAGCTTAGAAGCGGCTCAATACGAGCAGTACTTC. This codes for CASSLEAAQYEQYF.

V gene TRBV25-1 combines with J gene TRBJ2-7, with D maybe TRBD1 (6 bases). With 1 base removed from V and 4 bases from J, the gap between germline ends came to 11 bases. Germline loops: CDR1 MGHDK, CDR2 SYGVNS. There are 14 residues in the CDR3. The CDR3, as DNA: TGTGCCAGCAGTGAATCAGGGGTTTGGTACGAGCAGTACTTC. Its translation is CASSESGVWYEQYF.

This chain connects TRBV19 to TRBJ2-5; TRBD1 agrees at 8 bases. The CDR3 loop spans 13 amino acids. Germline CDR1 LNHDA, CDR2 SQIVND (reference sequence). V was pared by 4 bases and J by 5 bases, with 3 bases of the junction left unmatched. This CDR3 is CASSTGTGETQYF. As DNA, the CDR3 is TGTGCCAGTAGTACCGGGACAGGTGAGACCCAGTACTTC.

The chain links TRBV18 to TRBJ1-1; no definite D call. Germline V lookup: CDR1 KGHSH, CDR2 LQKENI. The V and J ends lost 3 bases and 1 base respectively, with 6 bases between them. The CDR3 consists of 13 residues. The CDR3 loop is CASSPRRNTEAFF. The CDR3 DNA reads TGTGCCAGCTCACCCAGGCGGAACACTGAAGCTTTCTTT.

This chain connects TRBV9 to TRBJ2-1, with 7 bases fitting TRBD1. Germline loops: CDR1 SGDLS, CDR2 YYNGEE. Losses at the gene ends were 3 bases for V and 3 bases for J; bases not matched to a gene: 9. The CDR3 runs to 16 residues. The CDR3 here is CASSGSRDSLYNEQFF. CDR3 coding DNA: TGTGCCAGCAGCGGGTCCCGGGACAGTCTCTACAATGAGCAGTTCTTC.

The gene calls are TRBV6-5 and TRBJ1-4, with D tentatively TRBD1 (5 bases). V shed 6 bases and J shed 8 bases, with 13 bases lying between them. The CDR3 loop spans 13 amino acids. Looked up from germline, CDR1 is MNHEY and CDR2 is SVGAGI. Written as DNA, the CDR3 is TGTGCCAGCAGCCAGGGAGGGGAGGAAAAACTGTTTTTT. Translating gives CASSQGGEEKLFF.

This clone was picked up one time. This chain joins TRBV27 and TRBJ2-1, with 9 bases fitting TRBD2. The V gene's germline CDR1 is MNHEY and CDR2 SMNVEV (reference sequence). The trim removed 5 bases at V and 8 bases at J, leaving 13 bases unmatched. There are 16 residues in the CDR3. CDR3 in DNA: TGTGCCAGCAGTATCCAAGGCGCGGGAGGGATCGATGAGCAGTTCTTC. Its translation is CASSIQGAGGIDEQFF.

The chain employs TRBV27 and TRBJ2-1; 10 positions agree with TRBD1. The CDR3 has 15 residues. Unmatched junction bases numbered 8, after V lost 5 bases and J lost 7 bases. CDR1 MNHEY and CDR2 SMNVEV come from the germline V gene (reference sequence). The CDR3 sequence: CASSRPGQGRNEQFF. The DNA for the CDR3 is TGTGCCAGCAGTCGGCCGGGACAGGGGAGGAATGAGCAGTTCTTC.